This T cell receptor (beta chain) was obtained from a study of CD8 T cells in Susac syndrome (dated by TCRdb to between 2019 and 2020). Notes on the research overall: Whether CD8+ T cell activation and differentiation in Susac syndrome was antigen driven was tested using repertoire sequencing. CD8+ T cell repertoire clonality was compared between eleven to twelve healthy donors, approximately 14 Susac syndrome patients and approximately 16 multiple sclerosis patients.

Findings and caveats that apply to the study as a whole: The number of individuals in the TCR sequencing and HLA analysis was recognized as being relatively small.

V gives up 4 bases and J gives up 1 base, and the segment between their germline ends measures 16 bases. CDR1 is given as MNHNY and CDR2 as SVGAGI, both from the germline V gene (reference sequence). The CDR3 runs 16 amino acids, cysteine and phenylalanine included. The retained sequence is limited to the CDR3, 48 bases, with the frame set at the first base. About this clonotype itself: Its antigen target is currently unknown. Base qualities are not at hand, and no much larger clone is one base apart.

Peripheral blood CD8+ and CD4+ T cells from healthy donors, Susac syndrome patients and multiple sclerosis patients were profiled using high-throughput TCR beta sequencing. The multiple sclerosis controls were treatment-naive patients whose relapsing-remitting disease, either stable or active, fulfilled the revised McDonald criteria. Bulk CD8+ and CD4+ T cells were purified by magnetic negative isolation, whereas CD8+ TEMRA cells were enriched by FACS. Blood was collected in EDTA tubes and processed within 24 hours, with PBMCs isolated through density gradient centrifugation. PBMCs intended for TCR sequencing were cryopreserved in liquid nitrogen and thawed later in a water bath at 37 degrees C. The sorted or isolated CD4+, CD8+ and CD8+ TEMRA cells had a purity of 90% or higher. RNA was extracted using the RNeasy kit, and roughly 0.45 to 1 microgram was reverse transcribed with random hexamers. TCR beta CDR3 regions were amplified with the immunoSEQ multiplex PCR assay covering 54 Vbeta and 13 Jbeta segments. To correct PCR amplification bias, a synthetic template baseline was used for both primer optimization and computational correction. Regarding the original processing steps: Reads were annotated to V, D and J genes per IMGT and analyzed with immunoSEQ Analyzer, keeping only productive sequences. Clonality was calculated as one minus the Shannon entropy normalized by log2 of the number of productive unique sequences. Public and private clones were assessed among the 100 most prevalent clones of each patient and control. A clone was defined as Susac-specific if it was absent from the healthy and MS cohorts, from 1052 published viral clones and from other ImmuneACCESS disease sequences. The raw public data were reprocessed by TCRdb itself: fastp quality trimming at Q25, MiXCR clonotype calling, in-frame beta chains only. Rows with a matching CDR3 protein are joined into one entry that keeps the most common DNA and genes. The V and J calls and clone size come from TCRdb's table, not from the authors' own analysis. The sample yields around 280,000 distinct CDR3 sequences; roughly 81% were counted once. The top ten clones comprise over 0.1% of the sample.

The source of this sequence is a human donor with multiple sclerosis. Source material: CD8+ T cells from PBMCs. Here the chain combines TRBV6-6 and TRBJ1-2; TRBD1 could be the D gene, as 5 bases match. The CDR3 in this case is CASSSGVRSRNYGYTF. The DNA sequence is given as TGTGCCAGCAGTTCGGGGGTCAGAAGCCGTAACTATGGCTACACCTTC.